These 19 T cell receptor beta chains share one sample of origin, sequenced in a study of OX40 agonist ivuxolimab in advanced cancers. TCRdb keeps only in-frame clones here, not all; method: immunoSEQ multiplex PCR. The repertoire holds about 90,000 clones, with nearly 90% as singletons. The source material was CD4+ or CD8+ T cells sorted from blood, sampled in a trial of the OX40 agonist ivuxolimab. The receptor set was obtained from an adult with an advanced solid tumor such as melanoma, head and neck, liver or kidney cancer.

The table lists this clone with a count of one. The chain carries TRBV5-1 and TRBJ1-2, with D perhaps matching TRBD1 (5 bases). CDR3 length equals 13 residues. Germline CDR1 reads SGHRS; CDR2 reads YFSETQ. Trimming cost V 0 bases and J 7 bases, with 10 bases left between them. The CDR3: CASSLGRAAGYTF. In DNA, the CDR3 is TGCGCCAGCAGCTTGGGCAGGGCGGCTGGCTACACCTTC.

This clone was observed a single time. The chain joins TRBV4-1 to TRBJ1-2, with D possibly being TRBD1 (5 bases). Germline V lookup: CDR1 MGHRA, CDR2 YSYEKL. The V and J ends lost 1 base and 4 bases respectively, with 22 bases between them. This CDR3 spans 18 amino acids. The CDR3 here is CASSQGAGAADLGYGYTF. DNA for the CDR3: TGCGCCAGCAGCCAAGGAGCCGGGGCAGCGGATCTGGGCTATGGCTACACCTTC.

The rearrangement joins TRBV11-2 to TRBJ1-3; D is unclear. In germline, CDR1 is SGHAT, CDR2 FQNNGV. The V end was cut by 5 bases, the J end by 4 bases, with 9 bases between. CDR3 length: 13 amino acids. CDR3 in amino acids: CASSPRGGNTIYF. CDR3 nucleotides: TGTGCCAGCAGCCCCCGTGGCGGAAACACCATATATTTT. The variable domain in full, with the rest retrieved from reference TRBV11-2 and TRBJ1-3, is EAGVAQSPRYKIIEKRQSVAFWCNPISGHATLYWYQQILGQGPKLLIQFQNNGVVDDSQLPKDRFSAERLKGVDSTLKIQPAKLEDSAVYLCASSPRGGNTIYFGEGSWLTVV.

This clone was recorded once. The CDR3 sequence is CATKSIYEQYF. The CDR3 region has the DNA TGTGCCACAAAGAGTATCTACGAGCAGTACTTC. The chain carries TRBV19 and TRBJ2-7; D not resolved. V was trimmed by 10 bases and J by 3 bases, leaving 10 bases between them. CDR3 size: 11 residues. The germline CDR1 and CDR2 sequences are LNHDA and SQIVND (reference sequence).

The chain couples TRBV11-2 to TRBJ1-1; TRBD1 matches 7 bases. The CDR3 length is 15 residues. The ends lost 6 bases at V and 1 base at J; junction bases unmatched: 8. Germline loops: CDR1 SGHAT, CDR2 FQNNGV. The CDR3 reads CASSTPGQPNTEAFF. The CDR3 DNA follows: TGTGCCAGCAGTACACCGGGACAGCCGAACACTGAAGCTTTCTTT. Using reference TRBV11-2 and TRBJ1-1 for the parts outside the CDR3, the full variable domain is EAGVAQSPRYKIIEKRQSVAFWCNPISGHATLYWYQQILGQGPKLLIQFQNNGVVDDSQLPKDRFSAERLKGVDSTLKIQPAKLEDSAVYLCASSTPGQPNTEAFFGQGTRLTVV.

This chain links TRBV28 with TRBJ2-7; 8 nucleotides agree with TRBD2. Germline assignment: CDR1 MDHEN and CDR2 SYDVKM. The length of the CDR3 is 13 residues. The V segment lost 5 bases and the J segment 4 bases; nucleotides outside the gene matches: 4. Written as DNA, the CDR3 is TGTGCCAGCAGTGATCGACTAGCGTACGAGCAGTACTTC. Protein product: CASSDRLAYEQYF.

There are a few counts of this clone. The gene calls are TRBV7-9 and TRBJ1-2; 10 bases fit TRBD1. The germline V gene has CDR1 SEHNR and CDR2 FQNEAQ (reference sequence). The CDR3 length is 13 residues. V was clipped by 5 bases and J by 6 bases; unmatched bases: 3. The CDR3 sequence: CASSTDRGHGYTF. CDR3 nucleotides: TGTGCCAGCAGCACCGACAGGGGGCATGGCTACACCTTC.

The rearrangement uses TRBV10-1 and TRBJ1-4; possible D gene TRBD1, 5 bases. V gave up 5 bases and J gave up 7 bases, with 14 bases separating them. The germline CDR1 and CDR2 sequences are WNHNN and SYGVQD (reference sequence). CDR3 length: 14 amino acids. The CDR3 nucleotides read TGCGCCAGCAGTCAACCACGGGGGGGTGAAAAACTGTTTTTT. It codes for CASSQPRGGEKLFF.

This chain uses TRBV6-1 with TRBJ2-2; the D gene is possibly TRBD1 (5 bases). In germline, CDR1 is MNHNS, CDR2 SASEGT. This CDR3 has 14 amino acids. Between the trimmed V and J ends, which lost 4 bases and 6 bases, there was a span of 12 bases. The CDR3 DNA reads TGTGCCAGCAGTGCGGCCAGGGCGGCCGGGGAGCTGTTTTTT. Translation gives CASSAARAAGELFF.

The genes are TRBV5-1 and TRBJ2-5, with TRBD2 identical over 9 bases. The V and J ends lost 3 bases and 2 bases, in that order; junction bases with no gene match: 5. There are 15 residues in the CDR3. The germline V gene encodes CDR1 SGHRS and CDR2 YFSETQ. The DNA for the CDR3 is TGCGCCAGCAGCTGGGGACTAGCTTGGCAAGAGACCCAGTACTTC. Encoded protein: CASSWGLAWQETQYF.

The rearrangement joins TRBV7-9 to TRBJ2-3; possible D gene TRBD1, 7 bases. CDR3 length: 15 residues. CDR1 SEHNR and CDR2 FQNEAQ come from the germline V gene (reference sequence). Trimming stripped 3 bases from V and 3 bases from J, with 13 bases between. CDR3 DNA sequence: TGTGCCAGCAGCTTGACAGGGCGGGAAACAGATACGCAGTATTTT. This codes for CASSLTGRETDTQYF.

The chain joins TRBV5-1 to TRBJ2-7, with D possibly TRBD2 on 5 matching bases. Per the germline V gene, CDR1 is SGHRS and CDR2 is YFSETQ. V lost 0 bases and J 7 bases, leaving 8 bases between the germline ends. CDR3 length equals 12 residues. The CDR3 DNA reads TGCGCCAGCAGCTTGGGAGGCGGGGAGCAGTACTTC. Translated: CASSLGGGEQYF. Filled out from reference TRBV5-1 and TRBJ2-7, the complete variable domain reads KAGVTQTPRYLIKTRGQQVTLSCSPISGHRSVSWYQQTPGQGLQFLFEYFSETQRNKGNFPGRFSGRQFSNSRSEMNVSTLELGDSALYLCASSLGGGEQYFGPGTRLTVT.

CDR3 sequence: CASSGQIAEKLFF. The CDR3 nucleotides read TGTGCCAGCTCGGGACAAATTGCTGAAAAACTGTTTTTT. The chain uses TRBV7-9 and TRBJ1-4; D may be TRBD1 (6 bases). V lost 8 bases to trimming and J lost 7 bases, with 14 bases between them. This CDR3 has 13 residues. Germline V gene data show CDR1 as SEHNR and CDR2 as FQNEAQ (reference sequence).

A few counts support this clone. The chain couples TRBV10-2 to TRBJ2-2; the D is unclear. The CDR3 spans 13 residues. V lost 4 bases to trimming and J lost 0 bases, with 3 bases between them. The V gene's germline CDR1 is WSHSY and CDR2 SAAADI. CDR3 DNA: TGCGCCAGCAGTGGAACGAACACCGGGGAGCTGTTTTTT. This encodes CASSGTNTGELFF.

The gene calls are TRBV14 and TRBJ2-1; possibly TRBD2 for D (5 bases). This CDR3 region has 15 residues. V dropped 1 base and J dropped 8 bases, with 15 bases sitting between them. Germline CDR1 and CDR2: SGHDN and FVKESK. This CDR3 is CASSQAVRVGDEQFF. CDR3 in DNA: TGTGCCAGCAGCCAAGCGGTGCGGGTTGGGGATGAGCAGTTCTTC.

This chain's CDR3 is CASSYSRKGTEQFF. Here the CDR3 DNA reads TGTGCCAGCAGTTACTCACGAAAGGGGACCGAGCAGTTCTTC. V usage is TRBV6-5 and J usage is TRBJ2-1; TRBD1 or TRBD2 may be the D gene (5 bases each). The germline V gene encodes CDR1 MNHEY and CDR2 SVGAGI. The CDR3 runs 14 residues. V lost 0 bases and J lost 10, with 13 bases in between.

CDR3 DNA sequence: TGTGCCACCAGCAGAAACGGAGTAACTGAAGCTTTCTTT. The encoded protein is CATSRNGVTEAFF. This chain joins TRBV15 and TRBJ1-1; D gene uncertain. Looked up from germline, CDR1 is LNHNV and CDR2 is YYDKDF (reference sequence). The CDR3 has 13 amino acids. V lost 2 bases, J lost 5 bases, and 9 bases lay in between.

The rearrangement links TRBV5-4 to TRBJ2-3, with 8 bases fitting TRBD1. CDR1 SGHNT and CDR2 YYREEE come from the germline V gene (reference sequence). The V segment lost 4 bases and the J segment 3 bases; nucleotides outside the gene matches: 13. This CDR3 has 17 residues. CDR3 sequence (DNA): TGTGCCAGCAGCGCCCTCTCGGGTAGGACAGGGACAGATACGCAGTATTTT. It translates to CASSALSGRTGTDTQYF.

As regards this clone: The junction does not match germline at one end; this may be a read error. The chain couples TRBV5-1 to TRBJ2-3; D is unresolved. Germline V lookup: CDR1 SGHRS, CDR2 YFSETQ. This CDR3 comprises 15 residues. For the CDR3, the DNA is TGCGCCAGCAGGTTGGCCGCGGCGGGCACAGATACGCAGTATTTT. Its translation is CASRLAAAGTDTQYF.